Sequencing of this T cell receptor beta chain was carried out in a study of blood T cell repertoires in COVID-19 (dated by TCRdb to 2020 to 2021). With regard to the full study: Samples from collaborators originated in the United States, Italy and Spain and spanned both the acute and convalescent phases of COVID-19. Sample metadata almost always included a de-identified subject ID, COVID-19 status, age in years and sex. Where HLA class I and class II types were available, the types were taken from metadata supplied by the sample provider, not from assay-based typing. The repertoires were made available in a free public database intended to serve as a resource for research on the immune response to SARS-CoV-2. The material from the prospective study consisted of cDNA or gDNA derived from T cells, B-cell-depleted T cells, or PBMCs. Subjects who had been exposed to COVID-19, were actively infected with it, or had recovered from it provided the deeply sampled blood TCRbeta repertoires that made up the dataset. Samples came from the ongoing ImmuneRACE study (first 160 participants) plus 1,254 subjects from 6 global collaborators. The paper's findings and limits, for the study overall: The quantity of clinical and demographic metadata differed by source and by participant and was supplied without curation.

TCRbeta CDR3 regions were amplified from genomic DNA by means of the immunoSEQ Assay, a bias-controlled multiplex PCR. On the study's bioinformatics: The number of nucleated cells in each sample was estimated from the amplification of reference gene primers within the assay. To quantify the absolute abundance of each unique TCRbeta CDR3 rearrangement, sequence reads were collapsed and filtered. Productive Simpson clonality was computed per sample as the square root of Simpson's diversity index over productive rearrangements. TCRdb retrieved this table from immuneACCESS and kept in-frame rearrangements only. Not all clones are present; in checked studies, unresolved V genes account for under half, and no reason is known for the remainder. That table supplies the V and J calls and clone size; D and trimming were determined from the DNA. For this sample the table gives 150,000 to 180,000 clones, of which about 80% were detected only once. The leading ten clones occupy 25% to 30% of the sample.

Whole blood was collected in K2EDTA tubes by collaborating institutions according to the institutions' own protocols. For TCRbeta analysis, collaborator samples were shipped as frozen whole blood, as isolated PBMCs, or as DNA extracted from either sample type. In the germline V gene (reference sequence), CDR1 corresponds to LNHDA and CDR2 to SQIVND. The CDR3 contains 12 residues, cysteine and phenylalanine counted. The CDR3 DNA has 36 bases and is translated from base 1. Cut back by 3 bases and 4 bases, the V and J ends lie 6 bases apart. Remarks on this clone: Its antigen is still unknown. No base-level quality is on record; no much larger clone is a single base apart.

The source material was peripheral blood. The V and J genes are TRBV19 and TRBJ1-1, with the D gene too uncertain to name. This sequence was found in a woman aged 60 to 75 with acute or convalescent COVID-19. The nucleotides read TGTGCCAGTAGTATGCGGGTCACTGAAGCTTTCTTT. It translates as CASSMRVTEAFF.